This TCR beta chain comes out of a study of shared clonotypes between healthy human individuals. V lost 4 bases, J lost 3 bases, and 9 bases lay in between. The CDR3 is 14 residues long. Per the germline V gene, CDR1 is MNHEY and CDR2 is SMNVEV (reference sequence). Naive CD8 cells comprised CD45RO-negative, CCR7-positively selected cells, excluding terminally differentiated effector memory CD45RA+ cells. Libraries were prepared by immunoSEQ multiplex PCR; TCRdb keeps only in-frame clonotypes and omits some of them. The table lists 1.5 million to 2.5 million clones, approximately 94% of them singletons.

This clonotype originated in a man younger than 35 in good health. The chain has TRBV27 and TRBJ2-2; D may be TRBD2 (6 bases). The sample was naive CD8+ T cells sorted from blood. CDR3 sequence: CASSWGLYTGELFF. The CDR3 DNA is TGTGCCAGCAGTTGGGGACTCTACACCGGGGAGCTGTTTTTT.